The TCR beta chain described here comes from a study of T cells in Graves' hyperthyroidism and ophthalmopathy. TCR beta CDR3 region amplification was performed from RNA transcripts. HTBI primers were employed in a first-round RT-PCR of the TCR CDR3. TCRdb re-called the multiplex PCR reads through MiXCR, storing one row per CDR3 protein. Of about 570,000 distinct CDR3 sequences in the sample, 40% to 55% are singletons; the top ten hold over 15%. Clinical symptoms, serum thyroxine and TRAb, thyroid ultrasound and orbital computed tomography were used for the diagnoses. A note on this clonotype: Its specificity is unknown.

Study-wide results and caveats: The model predicted ophthalmopathy a median roughly six months before onset.

Germline V CDR1 and CDR2: DFQATT, SNEGSKA (reference sequence). The CDR3 is made up of 13 amino acids. V lost 6 bases to trimming and J lost 4 bases, with 12 bases between them. This receptor was identified in an adult woman with Graves' disease, either hyperthyroidism or ophthalmopathy (not recorded which). Sequencing input: peripheral blood or thyroid tissue (not recorded which). The chain carries TRBV20-1 and TRBJ2-2; D uncertain. CDR3 in amino acids: CSAWSLATGELFF. CDR3 coding DNA: TGCAGTGCCTGGAGCCTTGCCACCGGGGAGCTGTTTTTT.